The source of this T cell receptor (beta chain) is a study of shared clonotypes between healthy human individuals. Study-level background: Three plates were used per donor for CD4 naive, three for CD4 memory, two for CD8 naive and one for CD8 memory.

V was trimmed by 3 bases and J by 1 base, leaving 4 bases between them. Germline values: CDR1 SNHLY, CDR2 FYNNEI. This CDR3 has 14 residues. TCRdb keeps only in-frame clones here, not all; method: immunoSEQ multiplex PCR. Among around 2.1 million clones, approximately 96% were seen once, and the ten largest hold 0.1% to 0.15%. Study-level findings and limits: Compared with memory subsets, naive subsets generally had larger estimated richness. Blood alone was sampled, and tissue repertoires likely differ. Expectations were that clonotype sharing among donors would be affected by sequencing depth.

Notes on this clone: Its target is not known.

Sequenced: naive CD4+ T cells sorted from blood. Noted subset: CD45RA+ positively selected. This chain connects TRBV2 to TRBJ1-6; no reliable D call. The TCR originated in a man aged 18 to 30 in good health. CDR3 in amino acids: CASSDESYNSPLHF. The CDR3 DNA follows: TGTGCCAGCAGTGATGAGTCCTATAATTCACCCCTCCACTTT.